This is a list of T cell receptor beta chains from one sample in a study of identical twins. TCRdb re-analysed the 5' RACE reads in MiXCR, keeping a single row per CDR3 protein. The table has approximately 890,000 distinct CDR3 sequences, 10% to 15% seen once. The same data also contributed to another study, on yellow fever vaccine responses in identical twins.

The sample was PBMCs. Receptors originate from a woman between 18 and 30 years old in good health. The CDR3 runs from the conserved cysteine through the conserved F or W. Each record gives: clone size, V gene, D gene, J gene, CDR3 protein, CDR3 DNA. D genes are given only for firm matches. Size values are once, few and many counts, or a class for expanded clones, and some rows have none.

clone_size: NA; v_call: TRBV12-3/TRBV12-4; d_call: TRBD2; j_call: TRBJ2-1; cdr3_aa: CASSGLAGGQVEQFF; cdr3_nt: TGTGCCAGCAGTGGACTAGCGGGGGGGCAAGTTGAGCAGTTCTTC
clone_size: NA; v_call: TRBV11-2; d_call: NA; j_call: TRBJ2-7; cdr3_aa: CASSLGTSFSYEQYF; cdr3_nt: TGTGCCAGCAGCTTAGGGACTTCTTTCTCCTACGAGCAGTACTTC
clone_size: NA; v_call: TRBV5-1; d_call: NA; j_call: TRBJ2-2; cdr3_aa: CASSLDRPGELFF; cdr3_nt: TGCGCCAGCAGCTTAGACAGGCCCGGGGAGCTGTTTTTT
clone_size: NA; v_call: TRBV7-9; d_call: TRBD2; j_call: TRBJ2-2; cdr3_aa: CASSLAPGLARIGELFF; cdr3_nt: TGTGCCAGCAGCTTAGCTCCGGGACTAGCGAGGATCGGGGAGCTGTTTTTT
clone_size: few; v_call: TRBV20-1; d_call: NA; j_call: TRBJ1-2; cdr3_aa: CSARQAGGDGYTF; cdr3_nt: TGCAGTGCTAGACAGGCAGGCGGGGATGGCTACACCTTC
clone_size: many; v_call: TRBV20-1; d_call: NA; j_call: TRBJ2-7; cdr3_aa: CSARVKQGNNEQYF; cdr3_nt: TGCAGTGCTAGAGTCAAGCAGGGGAACAACGAGCAGTACTTC
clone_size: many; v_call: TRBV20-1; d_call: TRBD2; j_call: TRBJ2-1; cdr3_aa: CSATGTSGRKSSYNEQFF; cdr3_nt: TGCAGTGCAACCGGGACTAGCGGGAGGAAGAGCTCCTACAATGAGCAGTTCTTC
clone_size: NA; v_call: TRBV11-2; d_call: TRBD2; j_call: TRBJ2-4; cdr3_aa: CASSSGLAGFKNIQYF; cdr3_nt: TGTGCCAGCAGCTCGGGACTAGCGGGATTCAAAAACATTCAGTACTTC
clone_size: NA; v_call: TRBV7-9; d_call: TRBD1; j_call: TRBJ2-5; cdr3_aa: CASSRNRDRVETQYF; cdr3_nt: TGTGCCAGCAGCAGAAACCGGGACAGGGTTGAGACCCAGTACTTC
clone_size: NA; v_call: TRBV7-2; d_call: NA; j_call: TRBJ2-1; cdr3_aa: CASSLEVRKGQFF; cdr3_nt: TGTGCCAGCAGCTTAGAGGTCCGCAAGGGGCAGTTCTTC
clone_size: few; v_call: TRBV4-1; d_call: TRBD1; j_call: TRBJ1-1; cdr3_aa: CASSPHRGGVGTEAFF; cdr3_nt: TGCGCCAGCAGCCCGCACAGGGGTGGTGTGGGCACTGAAGCTTTCTTT
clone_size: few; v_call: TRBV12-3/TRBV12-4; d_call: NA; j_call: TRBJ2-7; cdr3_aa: CASSPVAHSYEQYF; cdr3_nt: TGTGCCAGCAGTCCGGTGGCGCACTCCTACGAGCAGTACTTC
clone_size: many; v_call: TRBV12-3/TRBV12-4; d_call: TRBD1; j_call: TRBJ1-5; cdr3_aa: CASSSQGALDQPQHF; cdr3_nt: TGTGCCAGCAGTTCTCAGGGGGCGCTCGATCAGCCCCAGCATTTT
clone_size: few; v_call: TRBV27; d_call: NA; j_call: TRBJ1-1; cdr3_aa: CASSSVGEAFF; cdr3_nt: TGTGCCAGCAGTTCCGTAGGAGAAGCTTTCTTT
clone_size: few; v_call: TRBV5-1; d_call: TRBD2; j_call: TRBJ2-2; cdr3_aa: CASSTRTSGMITTGELFF; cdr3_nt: TGCGCCAGCAGCACACGGACTAGCGGGATGATAACCACCGGGGAGCTGTTTTTT
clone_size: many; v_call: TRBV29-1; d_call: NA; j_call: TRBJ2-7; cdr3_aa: CSAKMRGAGATYEQYF; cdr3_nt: TGCAGCGCTAAAATGAGGGGAGCGGGTGCAACCTACGAGCAGTACTTC
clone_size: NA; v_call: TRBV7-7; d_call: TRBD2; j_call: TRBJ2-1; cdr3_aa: CASSPTSGGHNEQFF; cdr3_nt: TGTGCCAGCAGCCCCACTAGCGGGGGACACAATGAGCAGTTCTTC
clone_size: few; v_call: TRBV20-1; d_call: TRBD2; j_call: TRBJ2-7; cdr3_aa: CSAALAGPFYEQYF; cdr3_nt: TGCAGTGCTGCCCTAGCGGGACCTTTCTACGAGCAGTACTTC
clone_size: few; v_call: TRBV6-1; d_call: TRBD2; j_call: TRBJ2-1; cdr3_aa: CASSPIAGEKRNEQFF; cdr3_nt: TGTGCCAGCAGCCCCATAGCGGGAGAAAAGAGGAATGAGCAGTTCTTC
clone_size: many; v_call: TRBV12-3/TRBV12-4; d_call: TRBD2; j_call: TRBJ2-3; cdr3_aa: CASSSYSGRAVTDTQYF; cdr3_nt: TGTGCCAGCAGTTCTTATAGCGGGAGGGCCGTAACAGATACGCAGTATTTT
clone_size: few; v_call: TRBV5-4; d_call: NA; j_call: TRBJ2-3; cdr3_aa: CASSLGGLLTDTQYF; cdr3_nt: TGTGCCAGCAGCTTGGGCGGGTTGCTTACAGATACGCAGTATTTT
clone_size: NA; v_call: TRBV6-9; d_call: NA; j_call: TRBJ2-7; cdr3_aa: CASSYVERAGEQYF; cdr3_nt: TGTGCCAGCAGTTATGTGGAGCGGGCAGGCGAGCAGTACTTC
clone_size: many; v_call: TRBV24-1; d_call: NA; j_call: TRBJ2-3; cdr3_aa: CATSNSPNTDTQYF; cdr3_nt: TGTGCCACCAGTAATAGCCCCAACACAGATACGCAGTATTTT
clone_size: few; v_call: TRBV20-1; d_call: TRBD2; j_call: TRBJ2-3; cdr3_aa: CSARDHGLAGGWGTDTQYF; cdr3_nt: TGCAGTGCTAGAGATCATGGGCTAGCGGGAGGGTGGGGGACAGATACGCAGTATTTT
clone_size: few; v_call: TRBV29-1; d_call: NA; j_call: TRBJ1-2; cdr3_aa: CSVASRTAGYLNYGYTF; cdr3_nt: TGCAGCGTCGCAAGTCGGACAGCTGGATACCTTAACTATGGCTACACCTTC
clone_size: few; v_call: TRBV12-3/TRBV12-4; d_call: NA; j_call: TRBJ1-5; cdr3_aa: CASSDQPGRGGNQPQHF; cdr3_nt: TGTGCCAGCAGCGATCAGCCGGGCAGGGGCGGCAATCAGCCCCAGCATTTT
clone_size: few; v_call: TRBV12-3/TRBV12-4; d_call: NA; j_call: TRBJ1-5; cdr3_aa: CASSFAWDQPQHF; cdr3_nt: TGTGCCAGCAGTTTCGCCTGGGATCAGCCCCAGCATTTT
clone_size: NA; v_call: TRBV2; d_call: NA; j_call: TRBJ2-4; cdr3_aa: CASSHDSVAKNIQYF; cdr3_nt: TGTGCCAGCAGTCATGACAGCGTAGCCAAAAACATTCAGTACTTC
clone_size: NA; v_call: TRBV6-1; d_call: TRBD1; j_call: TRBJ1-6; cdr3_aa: CASRSGQVDSPLHF; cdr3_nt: TGTGCCAGCAGGTCGGGACAGGTTGATTCACCCCTCCACTTT
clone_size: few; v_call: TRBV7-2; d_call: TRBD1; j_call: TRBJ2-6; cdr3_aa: CASSLAPGTGTSGANVLTF; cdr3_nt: TGTGCCAGCAGCTTAGCCCCCGGGACAGGGACCTCTGGGGCCAACGTCCTGACTTTC
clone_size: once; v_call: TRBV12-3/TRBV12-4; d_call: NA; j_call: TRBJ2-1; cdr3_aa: CASSSRDGPYNEQFF; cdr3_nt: TGTGCCAGCAGTAGCCGGGACGGACCCTACAATGAGCAGTTCTTC
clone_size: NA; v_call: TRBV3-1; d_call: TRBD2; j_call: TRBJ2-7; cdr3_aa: CASSQDDWGLAGVYEQYF; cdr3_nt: TGTGCCAGCAGCCAAGACGACTGGGGACTAGCGGGAGTCTACGAGCAGTACTTC
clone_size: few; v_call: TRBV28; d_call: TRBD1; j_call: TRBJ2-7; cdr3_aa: CASSLNGQGQFEQYF; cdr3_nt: TGTGCCAGCAGTTTAAATGGACAGGGCCAGTTCGAGCAGTACTTC
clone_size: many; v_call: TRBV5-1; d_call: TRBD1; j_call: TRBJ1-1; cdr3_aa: CASSYRGLSTEAFF; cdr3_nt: TGCGCCAGCAGCTACAGGGGGCTGAGCACTGAAGCTTTCTTT
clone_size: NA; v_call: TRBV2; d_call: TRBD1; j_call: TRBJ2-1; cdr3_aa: CASMGGQGYNEQFF; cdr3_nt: TGTGCCAGCATGGGGGGACAGGGATACAATGAGCAGTTCTTC
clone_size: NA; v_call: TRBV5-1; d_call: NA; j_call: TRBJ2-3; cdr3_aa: CASSLMLSGTDTQYF; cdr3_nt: TGCGCCAGCAGCTTGATGTTGTCGGGGACAGATACGCAGTATTTT
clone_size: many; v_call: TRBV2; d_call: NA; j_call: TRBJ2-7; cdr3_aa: CASSLQGYYEQYF; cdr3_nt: TGTGCCAGCAGCCTCCAGGGATACTACGAGCAGTACTTC
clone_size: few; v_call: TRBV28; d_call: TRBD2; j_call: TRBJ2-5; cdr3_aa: CASSLPSGGAQYF; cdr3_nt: TGTGCCAGCAGTTTACCTAGCGGGGGGGCCCAGTACTTC
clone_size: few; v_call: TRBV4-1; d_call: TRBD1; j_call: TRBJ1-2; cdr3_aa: CASSQDPGQGSGGYTF; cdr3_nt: TGCGCCAGCAGCCAGGACCCGGGACAGGGGTCCGGTGGCTACACCTTC
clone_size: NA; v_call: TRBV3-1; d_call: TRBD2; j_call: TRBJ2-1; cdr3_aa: CASSQVTSGNEQFF; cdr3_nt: TGTGCCAGCAGCCAAGTTACTAGCGGCAATGAGCAGTTCTTC